This T cell receptor (beta chain) was recovered during a study of CD8+ T cells in alopecia areata. Study-wide findings and caveats: Clonality in lesional scalp, especially alopecia totalis/universalis, exceeded that of normal scalp.

Reverse transcribed after extraction, RNA yielded cDNA as the sequencing template. Sequencing was performed with immunoSEQ multiplex PCR; in TCRdb, only in-frame clones are kept and a portion is missing. The sample yields some 130,000 clones, 45% to 60% seen once. Sample treatment: oral pan-JAK inhibitor, 5-10 mg twice daily. Individuals with alopecia areata gave both lesional scalp punch biopsies and peripheral blood for collection. Using a FACSAria, the CD4+ and CD8+ T cells were sorted from the PBMCs. With regard to this clone: Antigen specificity is unknown.

This CDR3 has 11 residues. V shed 7 bases and J shed 2 bases, with 6 bases lying between them. Germline lookup yields CDR1 SQVTM and CDR2 ANQGSEA. The sequencing here drew on CD8+ T cells sorted from blood, taken at week 4, from a patient treated with tofacitinib. This sequence originates from a human donor with alopecia areata. This chain links TRBV29-1 with TRBJ1-3; possibly TRBD1 for D (5 bases). As DNA, the CDR3 is TGCAGCGGGGGCACTGGAAACACCATATATTTT. Translation: CSGGTGNTIYF.